The rows below give T cell receptor beta chains drawn from one sample of a study of blood T cells in healthy people across ages. One entry per CDR3 protein results from TCRdb running MiXCR on the 5' RACE reads. The sample consists of 800,000 to 1,000,000 distinct CDR3 sequences, around 48% of them appearing once. Specimen: blood. These receptors came from a man aged 25 to 40 in good health. Each CDR3 is given with its conserved first and last residue. A D gene is named only where the DNA matches it firmly. A clone size is listed for some rows: how often the clone was seen (once, few, many), or a class if it is expanded.

j_gene: TRBJ1-2
d_gene: .
abundance: .
v_gene: TRBV24-1
CDR3aa: CATSDSNYGYTF
CDR3nt: TGTGCCACCTCCGACAGCAACTATGGCTACACCTTC

j_gene: TRBJ2-7
d_gene: .
abundance: few
v_gene: TRBV18
CDR3aa: CASSPRERGYYEQYF
CDR3nt: TGTGCCAGCTCCCCGAGGGAAAGGGGGTATTACGAGCAGTACTTC

j_gene: TRBJ1-6
d_gene: TRBD1
abundance: .
v_gene: TRBV20-1
CDR3aa: CSAREKKTGGGLFGSPLHF
CDR3nt: TGCAGTGCCAGGGAGAAAAAGACAGGGGGAGGTTTGTTCGGTTCACCCCTCCACTTT

j_gene: TRBJ2-1
d_gene: TRBD2
abundance: .
v_gene: TRBV6-4
CDR3aa: CASSATSGGNNEQFF
CDR3nt: TGTGCCAGCAGTGCGACTAGCGGGGGTAACAATGAGCAGTTCTTC

j_gene: TRBJ2-7
d_gene: TRBD1
abundance: .
v_gene: TRBV28
CDR3aa: CASIGTGNTYEQYF
CDR3nt: TGTGCCAGCATCGGGACAGGGAATACCTACGAGCAGTACTTC

j_gene: TRBJ2-5
d_gene: TRBD1
abundance: few
v_gene: TRBV5-1
CDR3aa: CASSLPLRGNEQYF
CDR3nt: TGCGCCAGCAGCTTGCCGCTCAGGGGGAATGAGCAGTACTTC

j_gene: TRBJ1-2
d_gene: .
abundance: .
v_gene: TRBV30
CDR3aa: CACTNYGYTF
CDR3nt: TGTGCCTGTACGAACTATGGCTACACCTTC

j_gene: TRBJ2-7
d_gene: .
abundance: .
v_gene: TRBV6-5
CDR3aa: CASNSKTGRSYEQYF
CDR3nt: TGTGCCAGCAATTCCAAAACGGGCAGGTCCTACGAGCAGTACTTC

j_gene: TRBJ1-1
d_gene: TRBD1
abundance: .
v_gene: TRBV4-2
CDR3aa: CASSQFYDRGRTEAFF
CDR3nt: TGTGCCAGCAGCCAGTTTTATGACAGGGGACGAACTGAAGCTTTCTTT

j_gene: TRBJ1-2
d_gene: TRBD1
abundance: .
v_gene: TRBV2
CDR3aa: CASSEQGGISYGYTF
CDR3nt: TGTGCCAGCAGTGAACAGGGGGGGATTTCGTATGGCTACACCTTC

j_gene: TRBJ2-1
d_gene: TRBD1
abundance: .
v_gene: TRBV6-2/TRBV6-3
CDR3aa: CASRETGIRTNNEQFF
CDR3nt: TGTGCCAGCCGAGAGACAGGGATACGAACTAACAATGAGCAGTTCTTC

j_gene: TRBJ1-4
d_gene: .
abundance: .
v_gene: TRBV12-3/TRBV12-4
CDR3aa: CASSRGTLYEKLFF
CDR3nt: TGTGCCAGCAGTCGGGGCACGTTGTATGAAAAACTGTTTTTT

j_gene: TRBJ2-7
d_gene: TRBD2
abundance: .
v_gene: TRBV20-1
CDR3aa: CSAPAGLDSYNEQYF
CDR3nt: TGCAGTGCCCCAGCGGGACTAGACTCCTACAATGAGCAGTACTTC

j_gene: TRBJ1-1
d_gene: TRBD1
abundance: .
v_gene: TRBV10-3
CDR3aa: CAISGGTGYMNTEAFF
CDR3nt: TGTGCCATCAGTGGAGGGACAGGGTACATGAACACTGAAGCTTTCTTT

j_gene: TRBJ2-4
d_gene: .
abundance: .
v_gene: TRBV13
CDR3aa: CASSLSIRTYKNIQYF
CDR3nt: TGTGCCAGCAGCTTGTCCATCAGGACCTATAAAAACATTCAGTACTTC

j_gene: TRBJ1-2
d_gene: TRBD1
abundance: few
v_gene: TRBV28
CDR3aa: CASSTGGAFYGYTF
CDR3nt: TGTGCCAGCAGTACAGGGGGCGCCTTCTATGGCTACACCTTC

j_gene: TRBJ2-1
d_gene: TRBD1
abundance: .
v_gene: TRBV4-2
CDR3aa: CASSQTGDRAYNEQFF
CDR3nt: TGTGCCAGCAGCCAAACAGGGGACAGGGCATACAATGAGCAGTTCTTC

j_gene: TRBJ2-7
d_gene: .
abundance: once
v_gene: TRBV3-1
CDR3aa: CASSQDRPIHEQYF
CDR3nt: TGTGCCAGCAGCCAAGATCGTCCGATCCATGAGCAGTACTTC

j_gene: TRBJ1-1
d_gene: .
abundance: few
v_gene: TRBV28
CDR3aa: CASSPWSRVQNTEAFF
CDR3nt: TGTGCCAGCAGCCCCTGGAGCAGGGTTCAGAACACTGAAGCTTTCTTT

j_gene: TRBJ2-6
d_gene: TRBD1
abundance: .
v_gene: TRBV7-6
CDR3aa: CASSSGPGQANSGANVLTF
CDR3nt: TGTGCCAGCAGCTCCGGGCCGGGACAGGCAAACTCTGGGGCCAACGTCCTGACTTTC

j_gene: TRBJ2-1
d_gene: .
abundance: .
v_gene: TRBV20-1
CDR3aa: CKGDWGDSRPHNEQFF
CDR3nt: TGCAAGGGGGACTGGGGAGATTCCCGACCCCACAATGAGCAGTTCTTC

j_gene: TRBJ1-2
d_gene: .
abundance: .
v_gene: TRBV6-1
CDR3aa: CASSESQTGSGYTF
CDR3nt: TGTGCCAGCAGTGAAAGTCAGACTGGCAGTGGCTACACCTTC